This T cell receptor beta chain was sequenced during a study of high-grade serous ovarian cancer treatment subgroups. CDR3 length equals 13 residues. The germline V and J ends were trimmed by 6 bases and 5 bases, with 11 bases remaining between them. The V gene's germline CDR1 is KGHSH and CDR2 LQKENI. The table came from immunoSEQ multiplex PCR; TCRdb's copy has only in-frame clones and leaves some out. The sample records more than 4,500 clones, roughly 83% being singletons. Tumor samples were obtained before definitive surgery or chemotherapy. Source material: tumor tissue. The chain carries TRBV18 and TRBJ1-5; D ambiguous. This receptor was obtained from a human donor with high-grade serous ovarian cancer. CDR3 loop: CASSPLEDQPQHF. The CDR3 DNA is TGTGCCAGCTCGCCCCTCGAAGATCAGCCCCAGCATTTT.